The clone carrying this T cell receptor beta chain was counted ten times or more. This record comes from a study of post-analysis software for immune sequencing data. Study details: In terms of disease course, relapsing-remitting, secondary progressive and progressive-relapsing multiple sclerosis were included.

Sequencing libraries made from TCR beta cDNA carried unique molecular identifiers. TCRdb redid the calling of the PCR reads with MiXCR, one entry per CDR3 protein. The sample records about 540,000 distinct CDR3 sequences, 30% to 40% being singletons. This receptor was obtained from a girl aged 2 to 17 with multiple sclerosis. The sample was blood.

The CDR3 protein is CSAQESGGIGEQYF. The CDR3 nucleotides are TGCAGTGCACAAGAGAGCGGGGGGATCGGCGAGCAGTACTTC. This chain uses TRBV20-1 with TRBJ2-7; 9 positions match TRBD2. The CDR3 spans 14 residues. Losses at the gene ends were 6 bases for V and 6 bases for J; bases not matched to a gene: 12. Per the germline V gene, CDR1 is DFQATT and CDR2 is SNEGSKA (reference sequence).